This T cell receptor (beta chain) was sequenced in a study of blood T cells in healthy people across ages. Primers used in a second PCR of about 7 to 11 cycles were a sample-barcoded 5' primer and a J-beta primer mix. TCRdb redid the calling of the 5' RACE reads with MiXCR, one entry per CDR3 protein. The table lists about 760,000 distinct CDR3 sequences, 45% to 70% of them singletons. Germline V gene sequence: CDR1 KGHDR, CDR2 SFDVKD. The CDR3 extends over 14 amino acids. Approximately 10 milliliters was the volume of peripheral blood drawn from each donor. V and J are TRBV24-1 and TRBJ2-4; possible D gene TRBD1, 5 bases. The J call may be incorrect, as the DNA end agrees better with TRBJ2-5. Input material: blood. The receptor's source is a man between 35 and 55 years old in good health. The CDR3 sequence is CATSGTTVGETQYF. The CDR3 nucleotides read TGTGCCACCAGTGGGACAACAGTTGGCGAGACCCAGTACTTC.